The clone carrying this TCR beta chain was recorded once. Data came from immunoSEQ multiplex PCR; TCRdb stores just in-frame clones and leaves some out. The table includes 11,000 to 15,000 clones, about four fifths detected once. V lost 4 bases to trimming and J lost 0 bases; unmatched junction nucleotides: 6. Germline V CDR1 and CDR2: SQVTM, ANQGSEA. The CDR3 contains 15 residues. This entry is derived from a study of technical replicates of blood from a few donors. The sequence derives from a human donor in good health. The gene calls are TRBV29-1 and TRBJ2-3; 8 positions match TRBD2. Sequencing input: PBMCs. The CDR3 here is CSVAIAGSSTDTQYF. The CDR3 DNA is TGCAGCGTTGCCATAGCGGGAAGTAGCACAGATACGCAGTATTTT.